The 25 T cell receptor beta chains listed next were all sequenced from one sample in a study of cytomegalovirus exposure and HLA in healthy donors. TCRdb's table, derived via immunoSEQ multiplex PCR, lists solely in-frame clones and lacks some. The table has 90,000 to 130,000 clones, over 75% seen once; the top ten hold around 3%. The sample was PBMCs. The receptor set was obtained from a young woman in good health and CMV-seronegative.

The chain employs TRBV6-6 and TRBJ2-4, with a weak D call TRBD2 (5 bases). The CDR3 is made up of 14 amino acids. CDR1 MNHNY and CDR2 SVGAGI come from the germline V gene (reference sequence). V lost 7 bases and J lost 8, with 18 bases in between. The CDR3 sequence: CASTPSSDGYIQYF. The CDR3 DNA is TGTGCCAGCACCCCTAGCTCCGATGGGTACATTCAGTACTTC.

The chain couples TRBV7-7 to TRBJ2-3; TRBD2 might be the D (6 bases). CDR3 size: 16 residues. Germline CDR1 and CDR2: SSHAT and FNYEAQ (reference sequence). V gave up 4 bases and J gave up 0 bases, with 14 bases separating them. DNA of the CDR3: TGTGCCAGCAGCTCCGCCGGGGGATCTAGCACAGATACGCAGTATTTT. The encoded protein is CASSSAGGSSTDTQYF.

The rearrangement links TRBV27 to TRBJ2-7; 10 bases are a match to TRBD1. This CDR3 is built from 15 residues. Germline V CDR1 and CDR2: MNHEY, SMNVEV (reference sequence). Trimming at V came to 6 bases and at J to 5 bases, leaving 10 bases not matched to a gene. The DNA for the CDR3 is TGTGCCAGCAGCGTAAGGACAGGGGGTATAAACGAGCAGTACTTC. The encoded protein is CASSVRTGGINEQYF.

The chain carries TRBV6-1 and TRBJ2-7; perhaps TRBD1 as D (5 bases). From germline, CDR1 is MNHNS and CDR2 SASEGT. V lost 2 bases to trimming and J lost 0 bases, with 8 bases between them. The CDR3 is 14 amino acids. The chain's CDR3 is CASSERGSSYEQYF. The DNA of the CDR3 is TGTGCCAGCAGTGAAAGGGGCAGCTCCTACGAGCAGTACTTC.

The chain has TRBV18 and TRBJ1-2, with a weak D call TRBD1 (6 bases). Germline V lookup: CDR1 KGHSH, CDR2 LQKENI. The CDR3 consists of 14 residues. V lost 3 bases, J lost 7 bases, and 15 bases lay in between. The CDR3 DNA follows: TGTGCCAGCTCACCGTCCTCAGGGGCCGGTGGCTACACCTTC. Translation gives CASSPSSGAGGYTF. Using reference TRBV18 and TRBJ1-2 for the parts outside the CDR3, the full variable domain is NAGVMQNPRHLVRRRGQEARLRCSPMKGHSHVYWYRQLPEEGLKFMVYLQKENIIDESGMPKERFSAEFPKEGPSILRIQQVVRGDSAAYFCASSPSSGAGGYTFGSGTRLTVV.

V and J are TRBV11-2 and TRBJ1-6; possible D gene TRBD1, 5 bases. The length of the CDR3 is 15 residues. Germline CDR1 reads SGHAT; CDR2 reads FQNNGV. V was trimmed by 5 bases and J by 7 bases, leaving 15 bases between them. This CDR3 reads CASSLLWAGNSPLHF. The DNA of the CDR3 is TGTGCCAGCAGCCTCCTTTGGGCAGGGAATTCACCCCTCCACTTT.

The chain couples TRBV2 to TRBJ1-6; no firm D call. The CDR3 runs 14 residues. Deletions cut 0 bases from V and 11 bases from J, with 11 bases between. The germline gives CDR1 SNHLY, CDR2 FYNNEI. The CDR3 bases are TGTGCCAGCAGTGAAGCCCCGTCTTTTGCACCCCTCCACTTT. Residues: CASSEAPSFAPLHF. Variable domain in full (rest from reference TRBV2 and TRBJ1-6): EPEVTQTPSHQVTQMGQEVILRCVPISNHLYFYWYRQILGQKVEFLVSFYNNEISEKSEIFDDQFSVERPDGSNFTLKIRSTKLEDSAMYFCASSEAPSFAPLHFGNGTRLTVT.

The J gene is TRBJ2-7, the V gene TRBV28; no reliable D call. V dropped 6 bases and J dropped 2 bases, with 23 bases sitting between them. CDR3 length: 17 residues. Germline assignment: CDR1 MDHEN and CDR2 SYDVKM. The chain's CDR3 is CASSPSVWSKEAYEQYF. For the CDR3, the DNA is TGTGCCAGCAGCCCCTCGGTTTGGAGCAAAGAGGCCTACGAGCAGTACTTC.

J is TRBJ2-7 and V is TRBV2; D is unclear. The CDR3 contains 13 residues. Trimming stripped 5 bases from V and 3 bases from J, with 11 bases between. Per the germline V gene, CDR1 is SNHLY and CDR2 is FYNNEI. The CDR3 region has the DNA TGTGCCAGCAGTCTATCTCCAGGCTACGAGCAGTACTTC. It yields the protein CASSLSPGYEQYF.

The chain is built from TRBV6-5 and TRBJ2-3; 8 nucleotides align to TRBD2. V dropped 0 bases and J dropped 5; count of bases not matched to a gene: 7. The CDR3 is made up of 16 amino acids. Per the germline V gene, CDR1 is MNHEY and CDR2 is SVGAGI. The CDR3 DNA is TGTGCCAGCAGTTACTCAGGGCGGGGGGTGAAAGATACGCAGTATTTT. It specifies CASSYSGRGVKDTQYF.

V usage is TRBV28 and J usage is TRBJ2-7; TRBD2 agrees at 9 bases. Germline CDR1 MDHEN, CDR2 SYDVKM. The CDR3 has 15 amino acids. V gave up 7 bases and J gave up 4 bases; unmatched junction bases: 11. CDR3 amino acids: CASKPAGGRFYEQYF. In DNA form, the CDR3 reads TGTGCCAGCAAGCCGGCGGGGGGGAGATTTTACGAGCAGTACTTC.

This clone was observed once. The chain combines TRBV6-6 with TRBJ2-5; tentatively, D is TRBD2 (5 bases). This CDR3 spans 16 amino acids. Looked up from germline, CDR1 is MNHNY and CDR2 is SVGAGI (reference sequence). Trimming shortened V by 2 bases and J by 5 bases, and 18 bases separated the two germline ends. CDR3 bases: TGTGCCAGCAGTTACCCTCCCGAGGGAAGGGAGGAGACCCAGTACTTC. It translates to CASSYPPEGREETQYF.

The CDR3 reads CASSGTGAYYEQYF. The CDR3 region has the DNA TGTGCCAGCTCAGGGACAGGTGCCTACTACGAGCAGTACTTC. The rearrangement links TRBV25-1 to TRBJ2-7, with TRBD1 matching over 8 bases. With 8 bases clipped from V and 3 bases from J, the junction kept 9 bases outside the gene matches. The CDR3 totals 14 residues. Germline CDR1 reads MGHDK; CDR2 reads SYGVNS.

The V call is TRBV4-1, the J call TRBJ1-2; 8 bases line up with TRBD1. Trimming cost V 3 bases and J 6 bases; bases outside gene matches: 6. This CDR3 has 14 residues. Germline loops: CDR1 MGHRA, CDR2 YSYEKL. The CDR3 coding sequence is TGCGCCAGCAGCCAGGCGGACAGGGACAATGGCTACACCTTC. Translating gives CASSQADRDNGYTF.

This sequence joins TRBV15 and TRBJ2-7; 7 bases align to TRBD2. Losses at the gene ends were 0 bases for V and 0 bases for J; bases not matched to a gene: 8. This CDR3 contains 17 residues. Germline CDR1 LNHNV, CDR2 YYDKDF (reference sequence). The CDR3 DNA is TGTGCCACCAGCAGAGATTCGCGGCGGGGGAACTCCTACGAGCAGTACTTC. Translated, it gives CATSRDSRRGNSYEQYF.

This chain connects TRBV27 to TRBJ1-2; D not resolved. V gave up 2 bases and J gave up 4 bases, with 8 bases separating them. The germline V gene encodes CDR1 MNHEY and CDR2 SMNVEV (reference sequence). This CDR3 comprises 13 residues. The CDR3 DNA sequence: TGTGCCAGCAGTTTAGGCAGGCTCTATGGCTACACCTTC. It is translated as CASSLGRLYGYTF.

V is TRBV7-6 and J is TRBJ2-6; 11 bases match TRBD1. The CDR3 sequence is 19 residues long. The germline CDR1 and CDR2 sequences are SGHVS and FNYEAQ. V was pared by 5 bases and J by 0 bases, with 9 bases of the junction left unmatched. CDR3 in DNA: TGTGCCAGCAGCACTGGGACAGGGGGTCTCTTCTCTGGGGCCAACGTCCTGACTTTC. It is translated as CASSTGTGGLFSGANVLTF.

This chain's CDR3 is CASSLGTAGSPLHF. CDR3 nucleotide sequence: TGCGCCAGCAGCTTGGGGACAGCGGGATCACCCCTCCACTTT. V usage is TRBV5-1 and J usage is TRBJ1-6; D possibly corresponds to TRBD1 (6 bases). V gave up 0 bases and J gave up 10 bases, with 11 bases separating them. The germline CDR1 and CDR2 sequences are SGHRS and YFSETQ. The CDR3 is 14 amino acids.

The chain combines TRBV28 with TRBJ1-2; tentative D call: TRBD1 (6 bases). V was pared by 3 bases and J by 8 bases, with 13 bases between. CDR1 is MDHEN, CDR2 SYDVKM, per germline. CDR3 length equals 13 residues. CDR3 coding DNA: TGTGCCAGCAGTTTTACAGGGATTGAGGGCTACACCTTC. This sequence encodes CASSFTGIEGYTF.

The chain carries TRBV9 and TRBJ2-1; D call uncertain. The CDR3 is 14 residues long. V was shortened by 2 bases and J by 0 bases, with 6 bases between the two germline ends. The germline V gene has CDR1 SGDLS and CDR2 YYNGEE. CDR3 sequence reads: CASSVLDSYNEQFF. The CDR3 nucleotides read TGTGCCAGCAGCGTCCTAGACTCCTACAATGAGCAGTTCTTC.

This sequence joins TRBV4-1 and TRBJ2-5; 7 positions agree with TRBD2. CDR1 is MGHRA, CDR2 YSYEKL, per germline. This CDR3 spans 14 amino acids. The J segment lost 4 bases and the V segment lost 1 base, leaving 3 bases of the junction unmatched. CDR3 coding DNA: TGCGCCAGCAGCCAAGGACTAGCAATAGAGACCCAGTACTTC. It yields the protein CASSQGLAIETQYF.

This clone was picked up one time. The genes are TRBV2 and TRBJ1-5; 9 positions agree with TRBD1. The germline V gene encodes CDR1 SNHLY and CDR2 FYNNEI. There are 16 residues in the CDR3. Trimming took 11 bases from V and 0 from J; bases not matched to a gene: 11. The CDR3 DNA reads as TGTGCCGTGGGGGACAGGGTGATCGATAGCAATCAGCCCCAGCATTTT. Its translation: CAVGDRVIDSNQPQHF.

In DNA form, the CDR3 reads TGTGCCAGCAGCCCGGGGGGGAGAGGCGTTGAAAAACTGTTTTTT. Encoded protein: CASSPGGRGVEKLFF. The chain joins TRBV9 to TRBJ1-4; D perhaps matches TRBD1 (5 bases). This CDR3 spans 15 amino acids. The ends were cut back, 4 bases at V and 7 bases at J, with 17 bases in the middle. In germline, CDR1 is SGDLS, CDR2 YYNGEE.

V is TRBV6-1 and J is TRBJ2-7; 10 nucleotides agree with TRBD1. V lost 8 bases and J lost 3; bases outside the gene matches: 7. This CDR3 contains 14 residues. Germline V gene lookup returns CDR1 MNHNS and CDR2 SASEGT. The CDR3 DNA sequence: TGTGCCAGCCACTGGACAGGGGGGAACTACGAGCAGTACTTC. The encoded protein is CASHWTGGNYEQYF.

CDR3 sequence reads: CASSLQGVRDYTF. In DNA form, the CDR3 reads TGTGCCAGCAGCCTCCAGGGGGTACGTGACTACACCTTC. This chain uses TRBV9 with TRBJ1-2, with 7 positions matching TRBD1. The germline gives CDR1 SGDLS, CDR2 YYNGEE. CDR3 size: 13 residues. Losses at the gene ends were 4 bases for V and 10 bases for J; bases not matched to a gene: 10.